These 26 T cell receptor beta chains originate from one sample sequenced in a study of blood T cell repertoires in COVID-19. Here immunoSEQ multiplex PCR was the method, and the copy in TCRdb shows in-frame clones only, minus some. The sample contains 50,000 to 70,000 clones, roughly 84% of which appear only once. The sample consisted of peripheral blood. These receptor sequences come from a woman in her sixties with acute or convalescent COVID-19.

This chain uses TRBV5-1 with TRBJ1-2; TRBD1 is a possible D gene (6 bases). The length of the CDR3 is 15 residues. Trimming took off 4 bases at V and 4 bases at J, with 17 bases between the two ends. Germline loops: CDR1 SGHRS, CDR2 YFSETQ. The CDR3 sequence is CASSDQGPPLYGYTF. CDR3 nucleotides: TGCGCCAGCAGCGACCAGGGGCCCCCCCTCTATGGCTACACCTTC.

The chain links TRBV10-2 to TRBJ2-6; 11 nucleotides match TRBD1. Germline V gives CDR1 WSHSY, CDR2 SAAADI. Trimming cost V 3 bases and J 4 bases; bases outside gene matches: 5. The CDR3 runs to 17 residues. The CDR3 loop reads CASSDGQGAGGANVLTF. CDR3 bases: TGCGCCAGCAGTGACGGACAGGGGGCTGGAGGGGCCAACGTCCTGACTTTC.

V usage is TRBV7-3 and J usage is TRBJ2-5, with TRBD1 matching 8 bases. CDR1 is SGHTA, CDR2 FQGTGA, per germline. With V trimmed by 5 bases and J by 2 bases, 7 bases remained unmatched. The CDR3 contains 15 residues. Written as DNA, the CDR3 is TGTGCCAGCAGCCGTACAGGGGGTATACAAGAGACCCAGTACTTC. It translates to CASSRTGGIQETQYF.

This sequence joins TRBV7-9 and TRBJ1-3; no reliable D call. Germline V gene data show CDR1 as SEHNR and CDR2 as FQNEAQ (reference sequence). The germline V and J ends were trimmed by 5 bases and 2 bases, with 7 bases remaining between them. This CDR3 has 13 residues. The CDR3 reads CASSPVTGNTIYF. The CDR3 DNA is TGTGCCAGCAGCCCGGTAACTGGAAACACCATATATTTT.

The chain carries TRBV5-1 and TRBJ1-4; D is unclear. From germline, CDR1 is SGHRS and CDR2 YFSETQ. Trimming removed 8 bases at V and 6 bases at J, with 11 bases between. The CDR3 is made up of 12 amino acids. The CDR3 loop is CARGSGYEKLFF. CDR3 DNA sequence: TGCGCCAGAGGGTCGGGGTATGAAAAACTGTTTTTT.

J is TRBJ2-7 and V is TRBV13; the match to TRBD1 covers 7 bases. The CDR3 length is 16 residues. The germline V gene has CDR1 PRHDT and CDR2 FYEKMQ (reference sequence). The J segment lost 1 base and the V segment lost 5 bases, leaving 11 bases of the junction unmatched. The DNA of the CDR3 is TGTGCCAGCAGCCCTCCCTGGAAGGGGGCGTCCTACGAGCAGTACTTC. It is translated as CASSPPWKGASYEQYF.

This clone showed up just once. This chain joins TRBV19 and TRBJ2-2; 10 bases agree with TRBD2. CDR1 and CDR2 (germline): LNHDA, SQIVND (reference sequence). The J segment lost 5 bases and the V segment lost 6 bases, leaving 3 bases of the junction unmatched. This CDR3 is built from 14 residues. The CDR3 DNA reads as TGTGCCAGTAGCGGACTAGCGGTAACCGGGGAGCTGTTTTTT. Translated, it gives CASSGLAVTGELFF.

The genes are TRBV6-5 and TRBJ2-2; 8 bases match TRBD1. Germline CDR1 and CDR2: MNHEY and SVGAGI. The CDR3 has 14 residues. The ends lost 6 bases at V and 5 bases at J; junction bases unmatched: 5. The CDR3 nucleotides are TGTGCCAGCAGGGGACAGGTGGAAACCGGGGAGCTGTTTTTT. Translated: CASRGQVETGELFF.

The CDR3 DNA is TGTGCCAGTACCGGGACTCTCGGGGTTGAAAAACTGTTTTTT. It yields the protein CASTGTLGVEKLFF. The chain couples TRBV19 to TRBJ1-4, with a possible D match to TRBD1 (5 bases). The V and J ends lost 7 bases and 7 bases respectively, with 16 bases between them. CDR3 length: 14 amino acids. CDR1 is LNHDA, CDR2 SQIVND, per germline (reference sequence).

J is TRBJ2-1 and V is TRBV19, with no clear D. The CDR3 runs 14 residues. The V gene's germline CDR1 is LNHDA and CDR2 SQIVND (reference sequence). V lost 5 bases and J lost 7, with 15 bases in between. In nucleotides, the CDR3 is TGTGCCAGTAGTCCCTCCTCAATCGGGAATGAGCAGTTCTTC. As protein: CASSPSSIGNEQFF.

The chain employs TRBV18 and TRBJ2-1; D may be TRBD1 (6 bases). The V and J ends lost 3 bases and 5 bases respectively, with 11 bases between them. This CDR3 is built from 14 residues. Germline V lookup: CDR1 KGHSH, CDR2 LQKENI. CDR3 residues: CASSPGGQNNEQFF. The CDR3, as DNA: TGTGCCAGCTCACCCGGAGGACAGAACAATGAGCAGTTCTTC.

This clone was recorded once. The V and J genes are TRBV9 and TRBJ1-1; D might be TRBD1 (5 bases). The CDR3 sequence is 15 residues long. Trimming took 0 bases from V and 0 from J, leaving 9 bases between them. From germline, CDR1 is SGDLS and CDR2 YYNGEE. CDR3: CASSVGGALNTEAFF. Written as DNA, the CDR3 is TGTGCCAGCAGCGTAGGTGGGGCCCTGAACACTGAAGCTTTCTTT.

This clone has only a few counts. This rearrangement joins TRBV3-1 (or the pseudogene TRBV3-2) to TRBJ1-2; no reliable D call. Germline CDR1 is LGHDT and CDR2 is YNNKEL (reference sequence). V was pared by 2 bases and J by 4 bases, with 11 bases between. This CDR3 has 14 residues. The CDR3 sequence: CASSQSERTYGYTF. The CDR3 DNA reads TGTGCCAGCAGCCAATCAGAAAGAACCTATGGCTACACCTTC.

CDR3 in amino acids: CASIPSFRSNQPQHF. For the CDR3, the DNA is TGTGCCAGTATCCCCAGTTTTCGTAGCAATCAGCCCCAGCATTTT. The chain links TRBV19 to TRBJ1-5, with unresolved D. The germline CDR1 and CDR2 sequences are LNHDA and SQIVND (reference sequence). The CDR3 contains 15 residues. Between the trimmed V and J ends, which lost 7 bases and 0 bases, there was a span of 13 bases.

As DNA, the CDR3 is TGTGCCAGCAGCTTTCAAGGGGCGTCGAATTCACCCCTCCACTTT. Translating gives CASSFQGASNSPLHF. V gene TRBV5-6 combines with J gene TRBJ1-6, with a tentative D call TRBD1 (5 bases). Trimming left V 2 bases short and J 7 bases short, with 13 bases between. Per the germline V gene, CDR1 is SGHDT and CDR2 is YYEEEE. The CDR3 sequence is 15 residues long. The full variable domain, its missing parts supplied by reference TRBV5-6 and TRBJ1-6, is DAGVTQSPTHLIKTRGQQVTLRCSPKSGHDTVSWYQQALGQGPQFIFQYYEEEERQRGNFPDRFSGHQFPNYSSELNVNALLLGDSALYLCASSFQGASNSPLHFGNGTRLTVT.

V and J are TRBV7-7 and TRBJ2-7, with TRBD1 matching 12 bases. Near its end, the DNA agrees better with TRBJ2-5, so the J call may be wrong. CDR1 is SSHAT and CDR2 is FNYEAQ in the germline V gene (reference sequence). The CDR3 spans 15 residues. This CDR3 reads CASSSGQGAGETQYF. CDR3 DNA sequence: TGTGCCAGCAGCTCGGGACAGGGGGCAGGAGAGACCCAGTACTTC.

The chain combines TRBV6-5 with TRBJ1-1, with D perhaps matching TRBD1 (5 bases). The CDR3 is 15 amino acids. Trimming removed 0 bases at V and 0 bases at J, with 8 bases between. Germline CDR1 MNHEY, CDR2 SVGAGI. As DNA, the CDR3 is TGTGCCAGCAGTTACTCGACAGTAGTGAACACTGAAGCTTTCTTT. Translating gives CASSYSTVVNTEAFF.

The V and J genes are TRBV6-5 and TRBJ2-7, with D hard to call. CDR3 length equals 13 residues. The germline gives CDR1 MNHEY, CDR2 SVGAGI. Between the trimmed V and J ends, which lost 2 bases and 3 bases, there was a span of 8 bases. The CDR3 sequence: CASSYKTNYEQYF. The DNA of the CDR3 is TGTGCCAGCAGTTACAAAACTAACTACGAGCAGTACTTC.

J is TRBJ2-3 and V is TRBV6-4; TRBD2 matches at 7 bases. The V gene end was trimmed by 9 bases and the J gene end by 3 bases; junction bases not matched to a gene: 15. The CDR3 has 16 amino acids. Germline V gene lookup returns CDR1 MRHNA and CDR2 SNTAGT. CDR3 nucleotides: TGTGCCAGACGAAATTTACCGGGACTAAATACAGATACGCAGTATTTT. This sequence encodes CARRNLPGLNTDTQYF.

The V gene is TRBV5-1, the J gene TRBJ1-1; no definite D call. This CDR3 comprises 11 residues. V lost 5 bases to trimming and J lost 2 bases, with 4 bases between them. CDR1 is SGHRS and CDR2 is YFSETQ in the germline V gene. CDR3 in amino acids: CASRANTEAFF. CDR3 coding DNA: TGCGCCAGCAGGGCTAACACTGAAGCTTTCTTT.

This chain links TRBV2 with TRBJ1-2; the D gene is possibly TRBD1 (5 bases). Trimming took off 6 bases at V and 2 bases at J, with 16 bases between the two ends. Germline V CDR1 and CDR2: SNHLY, FYNNEI. The CDR3 has 15 residues. The CDR3 is CASRERQTANYGYTF. CDR3 DNA: TGTGCCAGCAGAGAGCGACAGACTGCAAACTATGGCTACACCTTC.

This chain joins TRBV7-9 and TRBJ1-3, with D perhaps matching TRBD1 (5 bases). The germline V and J ends were trimmed by 8 bases and 0 bases, with 8 bases remaining between them. Germline V gives CDR1 SEHNR, CDR2 FQNEAQ (reference sequence). This CDR3 is 13 amino acids long. The CDR3 loop reads CASQGNSGNTIYF. The DNA for the CDR3 is TGTGCCAGCCAGGGTAACTCTGGAAACACCATATATTTT.

This clone was detected a few times. The CDR3 loop reads CASSPRSGQGFSGANVLTF. As DNA, the CDR3 is TGTGCCAGCAGCCCCCGGTCGGGCCAGGGCTTCTCTGGGGCCAACGTCCTGACTTTC. This rearrangement joins TRBV7-3 to TRBJ2-6; tentative D call: TRBD1 (5 bases). The CDR3 is made up of 19 amino acids. Trimming took off 5 bases at V and 0 bases at J, with 20 bases between the two ends. Germline assignment: CDR1 SGHTA and CDR2 FQGTGA.

This clone has only one observation. The rearrangement links TRBV7-9 to TRBJ2-3; 14 nucleotides align to TRBD2. The CDR3 contains 15 residues. The V and J ends lost 3 bases and 4 bases, in that order; junction bases with no gene match: 0. Germline values: CDR1 SEHNR, CDR2 FQNEAQ (reference sequence). Here the CDR3 reads CASSLGLAGADTQYF. The CDR3 coding sequence is TGTGCCAGCAGCTTGGGACTAGCGGGAGCAGATACGCAGTATTTT.

The V call is TRBV5-1, the J call TRBJ2-1; 7 nucleotides match TRBD1. Germline V gives CDR1 SGHRS, CDR2 YFSETQ. The CDR3 is 15 residues long. V dropped 0 bases and J dropped 2; count of bases not matched to a gene: 2. CDR3 sequence reads: CASSLGGQTYNEQFF. CDR3 nucleotide sequence: TGCGCCAGCAGCTTGGGGGGACAGACCTACAATGAGCAGTTCTTC.

The chain combines TRBV9 with TRBJ2-3, with 10 bases matching TRBD2. The length of the CDR3 is 16 residues. Germline lookup yields CDR1 SGDLS and CDR2 YYNGEE. V was pared by 2 bases and J by 2 bases, with 5 bases of the junction left unmatched. Here the CDR3 reads CASSVSAGGNTDTQYF. In DNA, the CDR3 is TGTGCCAGCAGCGTGTCAGCGGGGGGGAACACAGATACGCAGTATTTT. Combining the CDR3 with reference TRBV9 and TRBJ2-3 gives the whole variable domain DSGVTQTPKHLITATGQRVTLRCSPRSGDLSVYWYQQSLDQGLQFLIQYYNGEERAKGNILERFSAQQFPDLHSELNLSSLELGDSALYFCASSVSAGGNTDTQYFGPGTRLTVL.